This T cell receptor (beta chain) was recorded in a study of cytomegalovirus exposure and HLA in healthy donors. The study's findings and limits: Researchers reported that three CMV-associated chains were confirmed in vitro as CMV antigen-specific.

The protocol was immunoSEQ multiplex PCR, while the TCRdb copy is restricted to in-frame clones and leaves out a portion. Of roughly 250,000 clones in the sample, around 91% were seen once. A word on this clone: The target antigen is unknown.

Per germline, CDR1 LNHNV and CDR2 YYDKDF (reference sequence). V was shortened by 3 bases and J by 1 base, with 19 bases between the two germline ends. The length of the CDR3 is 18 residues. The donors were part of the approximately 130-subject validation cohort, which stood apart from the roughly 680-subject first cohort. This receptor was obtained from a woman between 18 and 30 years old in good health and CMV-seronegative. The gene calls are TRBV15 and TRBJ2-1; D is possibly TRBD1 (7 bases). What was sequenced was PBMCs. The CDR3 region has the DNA TGTGCCACCAGCAGCAGACAGGGACTCGCCATGTCCTACAATGAGCAGTTCTTC. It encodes CATSSRQGLAMSYNEQFF.